The 27 T cell receptor beta chains below all came from one sample that was sequenced in a study of T cells in Graves' hyperthyroidism and ophthalmopathy (dated by TCRdb to the late 2010s). The library was produced with multiplex PCR. TCRdb lists the instrument as Illumina HiSeq 2000. The TCR beta CDR3 regions were amplified from the RNA transcripts. The TCR CDR3 was subjected to a first round of RT-PCR using the HTBI primer set and the Qiagen OneStep RT-PCR kit. TCRdb applied fastp at Q25 and MiXCR to the public reads, then kept only in-frame beta chains. Rows with one shared CDR3 protein collapse into an entry with the most common genes and DNA. The table for this sample lists 600,000 or so distinct CDR3 sequences; 13% to 15% of them were counted only once. Around 7% of the sample is in the top ten clones. Sequenced material: blood. All receptors come from a woman aged 18-29 years with Graves' ophthalmopathy.

This clonotype was detected many times. The chain couples TRBV28 to TRBJ2-3; a weak D match, TRBD1 (5 bases). This CDR3 is built from 17 residues. Deletions cut 10 bases from V and 0 bases from J, with 23 bases between. Germline V gene lookup returns CDR1 MDHEN and CDR2 SYDVKM. The CDR3: CAIRGSNTPWSTDTQYF. CDR3 nucleotide sequence: TGTGCCATAAGGGGTAGCAACACCCCATGGAGCACAGATACGCAGTATTTT.

The chain joins TRBV9 to TRBJ1-5; D possibly corresponds to TRBD1 (5 bases). The CDR3 consists of 15 residues. Germline V gene lookup returns CDR1 SGDLS and CDR2 YYNGEE. The V end was cut by 7 bases, the J end by 0 bases, with 14 bases between. CDR3: CASGQGPYSNQPQHF. The DNA for the CDR3 is TGTGCCAGCGGGCAGGGACCTTATAGCAATCAGCCCCAGCATTTT.

This clonotype was picked up many times. The V and J genes are TRBV7-9 and TRBJ1-2, with D maybe TRBD1 (5 bases). The CDR3 runs 16 residues. CDR1 and CDR2 from the germline V gene are SEHNR and FQNEAQ (reference sequence). Trimming took 4 bases from V and 3 from J, leaving 18 bases between them. CDR3 in DNA: TGTGCCAGCAGCTCCGCGGGGACGGGAGGAGACTATGGCTACACCTTC. Its translation is CASSSAGTGGDYGYTF.

Many counts were recorded for this clonotype. The CDR3 loop reads CASSLVPGDHNEQFF. For the CDR3, the DNA is TGCGCCAGCAGCTTGGTTCCAGGGGACCACAATGAGCAGTTCTTC. The J gene is TRBJ2-1, the V gene TRBV5-1; D may be TRBD1 (6 bases). This CDR3 has 15 residues. Germline loops: CDR1 SGHRS, CDR2 YFSETQ. Trimming shortened V by 0 bases and J by 5 bases, and 12 bases separated the two germline ends.

The chain is built from TRBV15 and TRBJ1-3; no reliable D call. Germline CDR1 LNHNV, CDR2 YYDKDF (reference sequence). V was shortened by 3 bases and J by 0 bases, with 12 bases between the two germline ends. The CDR3 is 16 amino acids. The CDR3 nucleotides read TGTGCCACCAGCAGCTACGGGCTTAGCTCTGGAAACACCATATATTTT. Its protein is CATSSYGLSSGNTIYF.

Notes on this clonotype: An end of the junction differs from the germline gene, which may be a read error. The rearrangement joins TRBV3-1 to TRBJ2-7, with 10 bases matching TRBD2. The CDR3 sequence is 15 residues long. Germline V CDR1 and CDR2: LGHDT, YNNKEL (reference sequence). The CDR3 DNA reads as TGTGTCAGCAGCCAAGGACTAGCGGTTACCTACGAGCAGTACTTC. Its protein product is CVSSQGLAVTYEQYF.

The sample holds many counts of this clonotype. The rearrangement joins TRBV20-1 to TRBJ2-1, with TRBD2 identical over 13 bases. In germline, CDR1 is DFQATT, CDR2 SNEGSKA (reference sequence). After removal of 6 bases from V and 2 bases from J, the junction contained 7 bases not matched to a gene. The CDR3 spans 16 residues. The CDR3 loop reads CSATGTSGDTYNEQFF. The CDR3 nucleotides read TGCAGTGCGACCGGGACTAGCGGGGATACCTACAATGAGCAGTTCTTC.

This clonotype was seen at least ten times. The chain links TRBV7-9 to TRBJ2-7, with D unresolved. Trimming took 1 base from V and 5 from J, leaving 12 bases between them. Germline-derived CDR1 and CDR2 are SEHNR and FQNEAQ (reference sequence). The CDR3 totals 14 residues. In DNA, the CDR3 is TGTGCCAGCAGCTTAGATGGAGTTCTGGACGAGCAGTACTTC. Its protein product is CASSLDGVLDEQYF.

This clonotype was counted at least ten times. V gene TRBV27 combines with J gene TRBJ2-7; tentatively, D is TRBD1 or TRBD2 (5 bases each). The germline V and J ends were trimmed by 6 bases and 2 bases, with 11 bases remaining between them. Germline assignment: CDR1 MNHEY and CDR2 SMNVEV (reference sequence). There are 13 residues in the CDR3. The DNA of the CDR3 is TGTGCCAGCAGACGGGACGGCGCCTACGAGCAGTACTTC. It specifies CASRRDGAYEQYF.

This clonotype was recorded a few times. The CDR3 DNA follows: TGTGCCAGCAGCGTAGATGTAGCATTCAGCACCGGGGAGCTGTTTTTT. This encodes CASSVDVAFSTGELFF. The genes are TRBV9 and TRBJ2-2, with D unclear. The ends were cut back, 0 bases at V and 4 bases at J, with 13 bases in the middle. CDR3 length: 16 amino acids. CDR1 is SGDLS and CDR2 is YYNGEE in the germline V gene.

The V and J genes are TRBV9 and TRBJ1-6; D uncertain. The CDR3 is made up of 15 amino acids. The germline V and J ends were trimmed by 3 bases and 6 bases, with 13 bases remaining between them. Germline V lookup: CDR1 SGDLS, CDR2 YYNGEE. The CDR3 loop reads CASSGLQPSNSPLHF. The CDR3, as DNA: TGTGCCAGCAGCGGGCTCCAACCCTCTAATTCACCCCTCCACTTT.

This clonotype was found many times. The chain carries TRBV30 and TRBJ2-2; TRBD2 agrees at 7 bases. CDR1 is GTSNPN and CDR2 is SVGIG in the germline V gene (reference sequence). Trimming removed 5 bases from V and 2 bases from J; junction bases left unmatched: 11. CDR3 length: 16 residues. Written as DNA, the CDR3 is TGTGCCTGGGAAGGGGAGGCTAGCGGCAACACCGGGGAGCTGTTTTTT. Residues: CAWEGEASGNTGELFF.

In this sample, this clonotype turned up many times. This chain uses TRBV20-1 with TRBJ1-1, with D possibly TRBD1 on 5 matching bases. Germline V gene data show CDR1 as DFQATT and CDR2 as SNEGSKA (reference sequence). This CDR3 has 13 amino acids. Trimming stripped 6 bases from V and 0 bases from J, with 11 bases between. The CDR3 sequence: CSAPLQVNTEAFF. CDR3 in DNA: TGCAGTGCCCCTTTACAGGTGAACACTGAAGCTTTCTTT.

A few counts support this clonotype. The chain is built from TRBV5-1 and TRBJ2-5; no firm D call. Germline CDR1 is SGHRS and CDR2 is YFSETQ. Trimming removed 1 base at V and 1 base at J, with 11 bases between. The CDR3 has 15 amino acids. CDR3 in amino acids: CASSLFAEAQETQYF. CDR3 coding DNA: TGCGCCAGCAGCTTGTTCGCGGAAGCCCAAGAGACCCAGTACTTC.

In this sample, this clonotype turned up many times. V gene TRBV11-2 combines with J gene TRBJ2-5, with TRBD2 matching over 13 bases. J lost 9 bases, V lost 5 bases, and 3 bases had no gene match. This CDR3 contains 13 residues. Germline V gene data show CDR1 as SGHAT and CDR2 as FQNNGV. The CDR3 region is CASSAGTSGAQYF. The DNA for the CDR3 is TGTGCCAGCAGCGCCGGGACTAGCGGGGCCCAGTACTTC.

This clonotype has a count of ten or more. The gene calls are TRBV27 and TRBJ1-2; no clear D. Trimming stripped 6 bases from V and 4 bases from J, with 15 bases between. Per germline, CDR1 MNHEY and CDR2 SMNVEV (reference sequence). This CDR3 comprises 14 residues. The CDR3: CASRTPAGPYGYTF. Here the CDR3 DNA reads TGTGCCAGCAGGACGCCCGCGGGTCCCTATGGCTACACCTTC.

V is TRBV13 and J is TRBJ2-7; D call uncertain. Trimming shortened V by 3 bases and J by 1 base, and 13 bases separated the two germline ends. The CDR3 sequence is 15 residues long. CDR1 and CDR2 (germline): PRHDT, FYEKMQ (reference sequence). The CDR3 sequence is CASSFLRTYSYEQYF. The CDR3 DNA reads TGTGCCAGCAGCTTTTTAAGGACCTATTCCTACGAGCAGTACTTC.

This clonotype was seen at least ten times. V and J are TRBV5-1 and TRBJ2-2; TRBD1 agrees at 7 bases. This CDR3 is built from 14 residues. The junction had 8 bases not matched to a gene; V was cut back by 8 bases and J by 4 bases. CDR1 is SGHRS, CDR2 YFSETQ, per germline. The CDR3 region has the DNA TGCGCCAGTAGCCCGGGACAGATCACCGGGGAGCTGTTTTTT. This encodes CASSPGQITGELFF.

The sample holds a few counts of this clonotype. V gene TRBV6-5 combines with J gene TRBJ1-1, with D maybe TRBD1 (6 bases). V lost 2 bases to trimming and J lost 3 bases, with 10 bases between them. This CDR3 is 14 amino acids long. CDR1 is MNHEY, CDR2 SVGAGI, per germline. The chain's CDR3 is CASSYGTTYTEAFF. DNA for the CDR3: TGTGCCAGCAGTTACGGGACAACGTACACTGAAGCTTTCTTT.

With regard to this clonotype: At one boundary the junction diverges from the germline segment, which might be a read error. The V and J genes are TRBV7-3 and TRBJ1-1; a weak D match, TRBD1 (6 bases). Germline lookup yields CDR1 SGHTA and CDR2 FQGTGA. This CDR3 has 16 residues. CDR3 nucleotide sequence: TGTGCCAGCAGCCAAGGAGGGGGGGGACCGAACACTGAAGCTCTCTTT. This sequence encodes CASSQGGGGPNTEALF.

On this clonotype: A read error is possible here, since a much larger clone lies one base away. The rearrangement links TRBV12-3 or TRBV12-4 to TRBJ2-1; weak D call: TRBD1 (5 bases). CDR3 size: 14 residues. Trimming left V 6 bases short and J 6 bases short, with 15 bases between. This CDR3 reads CASSLQGYFNEQFF. CDR3 sequence (DNA): TGTGCCAGCAGCCTGCAGGGATATTTCAATGAGCAGTTCTTC.

Concerning this clonotype itself: This may be a read error: a much more frequent sequence differs by one nucleotide. The gene calls are TRBV12-3 or TRBV12-4 and TRBJ1-2; maybe TRBD1 (6 bases). CDR3 size: 13 residues. Trimming took 11 bases from V and 4 from J, leaving 17 bases between them. DNA of the CDR3: TGTGCCGATCGACAGGAGGGCTCCTATGGCTACACCTTC. It translates to CADRQEGSYGYTF.

This clonotype was found many times. The chain joins TRBV20-1 to TRBJ2-2; D uncertain. Germline CDR1 and CDR2: DFQATT and SNEGSKA (reference sequence). The CDR3 extends over 14 amino acids. Trimming removed 1 base at V and 4 bases at J, with 10 bases between. CDR3 DNA sequence: TGCAGTGCTAGAGCCCCTCGTGGCACCGGGGAGCTGTTTTTT. Translating gives CSARAPRGTGELFF.

A remark on this clonotype: Being one base from a much bigger clone, this may be a read error. This chain uses TRBV30 with TRBJ1-2; 9 nucleotides agree with TRBD1. V gave up 7 bases and J gave up 7 bases; unmatched junction bases: 10. Germline lookup yields CDR1 GTSNPN and CDR2 SVGIG (reference sequence). This CDR3 is 13 amino acids long. The CDR3 DNA reads as TGTGCCTTCCAGACAGGGGGTGTCTGTGGCTACACCTTC. This codes for CAFQTGGVCGYTF.

There are many counts of this clonotype. The chain joins TRBV30 to TRBJ2-7; D may correspond to TRBD1 or TRBD2 (5 bases each). CDR1 and CDR2 from the germline V gene are GTSNPN and SVGIG (reference sequence). This CDR3 comprises 12 residues. V was clipped by 5 bases and J by 2 bases, with 10 bases between them. The CDR3: CAWGDGAYEQYF. In DNA form, the CDR3 reads TGTGCCTGGGGGGACGGTGCCTACGAGCAGTACTTC.

There are many counts of this clonotype. The genes are TRBV7-2 and TRBJ2-7, with 10 bases fitting TRBD2. Losses at the gene ends were 5 bases for V and 6 bases for J; bases not matched to a gene: 19. CDR1 is SGHTA and CDR2 is FQGNSA in the germline V gene. This CDR3 is 18 amino acids long. The CDR3 bases are TGTGCCAGCAGCCGTAGGTGGTCCACTAGCGGGAAACTCGGCGAGCAGTACTTC. Protein sequence: CASSRRWSTSGKLGEQYF.

This clonotype was seen ten or more times. V usage is TRBV20-1 and J usage is TRBJ2-7; the D gene is possibly TRBD2 (5 bases). This CDR3 region has 14 residues. V shed 2 bases and J shed 8 bases, with 19 bases lying between them. The germline gives CDR1 DFQATT, CDR2 SNEGSKA (reference sequence). Here the CDR3 DNA reads TGCAGTGCTAGAATGAGCGGCAGGCGGGCCCAGCAGTACTTC. Protein: CSARMSGRRAQQYF.